One and the same sample provided the 22 T cell receptor beta chains below, sequenced in a study of beta chain features in type 1 diabetes. The antigens of these receptors remain unknown. Study-wide results and limits: When Type 1 diabetes patients were examined, their TCRB CDR3s proved moderately but significantly shorter in all four CD4+ subsets.

cDNA synthesis used the whole RNA isolate, giving expressed TCRB sequences. The data were produced by immunoSEQ multiplex PCR, yet TCRdb's version contains in-frame clones alone and is incomplete. Among some 700,000 clones listed, 10% to 15% were seen once. Sequenced sample: naive CD4+ T cells from blood. These receptors were obtained from a man aged 18 to 29 with type 1 diabetes.

CDR3 in DNA: TGTGCCAGCAGCTTAGAGGCAGTGGAGGCGGAGACCCAGTACTTC. It yields the protein CASSLEAVEAETQYF. This rearrangement joins TRBV7-2 to TRBJ2-5, with D possibly TRBD2 on 5 matching bases. This CDR3 spans 15 amino acids. Per the germline V gene, CDR1 is SGHTA and CDR2 is FQGNSA. Trimming took 1 base from V and 5 from J, leaving 14 bases between them.

This clone was detected a few times. The rearrangement uses TRBV29-1 and TRBJ2-5, with D unresolved. Germline V gives CDR1 SQVTM, CDR2 ANQGSEA. The CDR3 is made up of 13 amino acids. The V gene lost 5 bases and the J gene lost 1 base, with 11 bases spanning the gap. CDR3 loop: CSVSLGSQETQYF. In DNA, the CDR3 is TGCAGCGTTAGTCTGGGGTCCCAAGAGACCCAGTACTTC.

The chain carries TRBV25-1 and TRBJ2-1; weak D call: TRBD1 (6 bases). CDR3 length equals 12 residues. CDR1 is MGHDK and CDR2 is SYGVNS in the germline V gene. Trimming removed 4 bases from V and 6 bases from J, with 7 bases in between. The CDR3 DNA follows: TGTGCCAGCAGTGTGACAGGCAATGAGCAGTTCTTC. Its translation is CASSVTGNEQFF.

The rearrangement links TRBV4-1 to TRBJ2-4; the D gene could be TRBD1 or TRBD2 (5 bases each). The V gene's germline CDR1 is MGHRA and CDR2 YSYEKL. The CDR3 spans 13 residues. Deletions cut 1 base from V and 6 bases from J, with 7 bases between. The CDR3 region has the DNA TGCGCCAGCAGCCAAGGGGACGTAAACATTCAGTACTTC. This encodes CASSQGDVNIQYF.

This clone was seen only a few times. The chain employs TRBV6-6 and TRBJ1-4, with D possibly matching TRBD1 (6 bases). This CDR3 has 15 residues. Trimming left V 0 bases short and J 2 bases short, with 7 bases between. CDR1 and CDR2 from the germline V gene are MNHNY and SVGAGI (reference sequence). This CDR3 reads CASSYSGATNEKLFF. The CDR3 nucleotides read TGTGCCAGCAGTTACTCGGGGGCGACTAATGAAAAACTGTTTTTT.

This chain joins TRBV15 and TRBJ2-5, with a possible D match to TRBD1 (5 bases). Trimming left V 4 bases short and J 5 bases short, with 11 bases between. This CDR3 comprises 13 residues. Looked up from germline, CDR1 is LNHNV and CDR2 is YYDKDF (reference sequence). CDR3 in DNA: TGTGCCACCAGCACAGGGCCCGGGGAGACCCAGTACTTC. Its protein is CATSTGPGETQYF.

This clone came up a few times. The chain's CDR3 is CASSEREWGYLGSPLHF. In nucleotides, the CDR3 is TGTGCCAGCAGTGAACGGGAATGGGGATACCTCGGTTCACCCCTCCACTTT. V and J are TRBV2 and TRBJ1-6, with no clear D. This CDR3 spans 17 amino acids. Germline V gene data show CDR1 as SNHLY and CDR2 as FYNNEI. V shed 2 bases and J shed 9 bases, with 20 bases lying between them.

The gene calls are TRBV6-5 and TRBJ2-7, with 10 bases fitting TRBD2. Germline V gene data show CDR1 as MNHEY and CDR2 as SVGAGI. The CDR3 extends over 15 amino acids. V dropped 5 bases and J dropped 3; count of bases not matched to a gene: 7. The CDR3 here is CASSLRTSGNYEQYF. CDR3 coding DNA: TGTGCCAGCAGTCTCAGGACTAGCGGAAACTACGAGCAGTACTTC.

This clone turned up a few times. This chain joins TRBV5-6 and TRBJ1-5, with 7 bases matching TRBD1. Germline V lookup: CDR1 SGHDT, CDR2 YYEEEE. V lost 5 bases and J lost 3; bases outside the gene matches: 5. The CDR3 loop spans 14 amino acids. CDR3 sequence reads: CASSKGQDNQPQHF. The CDR3 DNA reads TGTGCCAGCAGTAAAGGACAGGACAATCAGCCCCAGCATTTT.

This clone was seen a few times. This CDR3 is also generated by other DNA sequences in the sample. The CDR3 loop reads CAWSVGPEAFF. CDR3 DNA: TGTGCCTGGAGTGTTGGGCCTGAAGCTTTCTTT. The chain is built from TRBV30 and TRBJ1-1; D is uncertain. Trimming removed 0 bases at V and 6 bases at J, with 5 bases between. Germline assignment: CDR1 GTSNPN and CDR2 SVGIG (reference sequence). This CDR3 is 11 amino acids long.

This chain joins TRBV9 and TRBJ1-2, with 7 bases lining up with TRBD1. The J segment lost 8 bases and the V segment lost 3 bases, leaving 4 bases of the junction unmatched. CDR1 is SGDLS, CDR2 YYNGEE, per germline. The CDR3 covers 12 residues. Here the CDR3 DNA reads TGTGCCAGCAGCGAACAGGGGTTAGGCTACACCTTC. Protein: CASSEQGLGYTF.

The genes are TRBV5-1 and TRBJ2-1; 13 bases are a match to TRBD2. The germline gives CDR1 SGHRS, CDR2 YFSETQ. Unmatched junction bases numbered 11, after V lost 7 bases and J lost 7 bases. This CDR3 is built from 16 residues. DNA of the CDR3: TGCGCCAGCGCTTACCCAGGACTAGCGGGGGTTAATGAGCAGTTCTTC. Protein: CASAYPGLAGVNEQFF.

V gene TRBV2 combines with J gene TRBJ1-3; D remains unclear. Germline CDR1 is SNHLY and CDR2 is FYNNEI. The V gene lost 6 bases and the J gene lost 4 bases, with 13 bases spanning the gap. CDR3 length: 14 residues. CDR3 loop: CASRAGDGGNTIYF. The CDR3, as DNA: TGTGCCAGCAGGGCCGGGGATGGAGGAAACACCATATATTTT. The full variable domain, completed using reference TRBV2 and TRBJ1-3, is EPEVTQTPSHQVTQMGQEVILRCVPISNHLYFYWYRQILGQKVEFLVSFYNNEISEKSEIFDDQFSVERPDGSNFTLKIRSTKLEDSAMYFCASRAGDGGNTIYFGEGSWLTVV.

The genes are TRBV13 and TRBJ2-3, with a tentative D call TRBD2 (6 bases). CDR1 and CDR2 from the germline V gene are PRHDT and FYEKMQ (reference sequence). The ends were cut back, 5 bases at V and 6 bases at J, with 27 bases in the middle. CDR3 length: 18 residues. The CDR3 sequence: CASSHLRRDSLVYDTQYF. In DNA, the CDR3 is TGTGCCAGCAGCCACCTAAGACGGGACTCGCTCGTCTACGATACGCAGTATTTT.

This clone came up a few times. Other DNA sequences from this sample encode an identical CDR3 as well. The V call is TRBV7-6, the J call TRBJ1-1; D gene unclear. The CDR3 has 13 amino acids. Per germline, CDR1 SGHVS and CDR2 FNYEAQ. Trimming shortened V by 3 bases and J by 1 base, and 6 bases separated the two germline ends. CDR3 sequence (DNA): TGTGCCAGCAGCTTTAGTGGGAACACTGAAGCTTTCTTT. It codes for CASSFSGNTEAFF.

This chain links TRBV19 with TRBJ2-7; D may be TRBD2 (6 bases). The CDR3 consists of 13 residues. The germline gives CDR1 LNHDA, CDR2 SQIVND (reference sequence). V was shortened by 5 bases and J by 6 bases, with 14 bases between the two germline ends. This chain's CDR3 is CASSGGTRGEQYF. The CDR3 DNA sequence: TGTGCCAGTAGTGGCGGGACCCGAGGCGAGCAGTACTTC.

This clone has only a few counts. V usage is TRBV4-1 and J usage is TRBJ1-6; TRBD1 matches 8 bases. This CDR3 spans 19 amino acids. V lost 0 bases, J lost 2 bases, and 9 bases stayed unmatched. In germline, CDR1 is MGHRA, CDR2 YSYEKL. The CDR3 loop is CASSQEEGRGLAYNSPLHF. Written as DNA, the CDR3 is TGCGCCAGCAGCCAAGAAGAGGGCAGGGGGCTCGCCTATAATTCACCCCTCCACTTT.

The sample holds a few counts of this clone. This chain uses TRBV5-6 with TRBJ2-2, with 9 bases aligning to TRBD1. Per germline, CDR1 SGHDT and CDR2 YYEEEE. Trimming cost V 1 base and J 5 bases; bases outside gene matches: 6. The CDR3 has 16 residues. The CDR3 protein is CASSLQDRGWTGELFF. The CDR3 DNA sequence: TGTGCCAGCAGCTTGCAGGACAGGGGATGGACCGGGGAGCTGTTTTTT. Drawing the rest from reference TRBV5-6 and TRBJ2-2, the complete variable domain is DAGVTQSPTHLIKTRGQQVTLRCSPKSGHDTVSWYQQALGQGPQFIFQYYEEEERQRGNFPDRFSGHQFPNYSSELNVNALLLGDSALYLCASSLQDRGWTGELFFGEGSRLTVL.

This clone showed up just a few times. Distinct nucleotide sequences in the sample also encode this CDR3. The chain joins TRBV18 to TRBJ1-2, with TRBD1 matching over 7 bases. With V trimmed by 1 base and J by 6 bases, 2 bases remained unmatched. CDR1 and CDR2 (germline): KGHSH, LQKENI. The CDR3 totals 13 residues. The CDR3 DNA follows: TGTGCCAGCTCACCACTCACAGGGGATGGCTACACCTTC. Translated: CASSPLTGDGYTF.

This clone has more than one count but fewer than ten. J is TRBJ2-6 and V is TRBV10-3; weak D call: TRBD1 (6 bases). V was clipped by 4 bases and J by 0 bases, with 16 bases between them. Germline V lookup: CDR1 ENHRY, CDR2 SYGVKD. The CDR3 has 18 amino acids. The CDR3 DNA follows: TGTGCCATCAGTGGTTCGAGGGGACAAAGCTCTGGGGCCAACGTCCTGACTTTC. Protein: CAISGSRGQSSGANVLTF.

V gene TRBV7-2 combines with J gene TRBJ1-1, with D uncertain. This CDR3 is built from 11 residues. Looked up from germline, CDR1 is SGHTA and CDR2 is FQGNSA. Trimming cost V 3 bases and J 6 bases, with 5 bases left between them. DNA for the CDR3: TGTGCCAGCAGCTTGATATCTGAAGCTTTCTTT. Translated: CASSLISEAFF.

This clone appeared a few times. This sequence joins TRBV19 and TRBJ2-1; 8 bases are a match to TRBD1. With 10 bases clipped from V and 5 bases from J, the junction kept 13 bases outside the gene matches. This CDR3 spans 15 amino acids. Germline V gene sequence: CDR1 LNHDA, CDR2 SQIVND (reference sequence). The CDR3 DNA reads as TGTGCCACCGGCCGCTTGGACAGGGACAACAATGAGCAGTTCTTC. Translating it yields CATGRLDRDNNEQFF.